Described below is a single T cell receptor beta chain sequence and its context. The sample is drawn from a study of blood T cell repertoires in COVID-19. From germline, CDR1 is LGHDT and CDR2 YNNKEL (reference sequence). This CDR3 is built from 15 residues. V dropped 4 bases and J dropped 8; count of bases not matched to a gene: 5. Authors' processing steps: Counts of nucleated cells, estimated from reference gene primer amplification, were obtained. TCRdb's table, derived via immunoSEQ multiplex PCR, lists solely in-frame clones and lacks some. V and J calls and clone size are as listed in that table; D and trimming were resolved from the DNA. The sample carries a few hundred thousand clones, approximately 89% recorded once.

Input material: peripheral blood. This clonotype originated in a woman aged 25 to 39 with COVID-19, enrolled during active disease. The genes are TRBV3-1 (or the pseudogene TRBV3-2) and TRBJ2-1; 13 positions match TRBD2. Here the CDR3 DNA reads TGTGCCAGCAGCCTCGGACTAGCGGGAGCTGATGAGCAGTTCTTC. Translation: CASSLGLAGADEQFF.